This TCR beta chain was captured in a study of cytomegalovirus exposure and HLA in healthy donors. Sequencing was performed with immunoSEQ multiplex PCR; in TCRdb, only in-frame clones are kept and a portion is missing. The repertoire holds 65,000 to 75,000 clones, with 85% to 95% as singletons. As for this clone: The target antigen is unknown.

Study results and limitations: In vitro experiments confirmed that three CMV-associated chains were specific for CMV antigens. The tendency of first-cohort TCR clusters to co-occur in the roughly 120 validation repertoires was the finding of a later analysis. A list of 150 or so TCR beta chains associated with cytomegalovirus was given.

Separation from the approximately 660-subject first cohort characterized the approximately 130-subject validation cohort, to which the donors belonged. The sequenced material came from PBMCs. This sequence originates from a man aged 18 to 30 in good health and CMV-seropositive.

CDR3 coding DNA: TGTGCCTGGAGTCCCCAGAACACTGAAGCTTTCTTT. It encodes CAWSPQNTEAFF. J is TRBJ1-1 and V is TRBV30; D call uncertain. V was cut by 2 bases and J by 1 base, with 5 bases left in between. CDR1 and CDR2 from the germline V gene are GTSNPN and SVGIG (reference sequence). The CDR3 is 12 residues long.